Below, 15 T cell receptor beta chains from the same sample are listed, as sequenced in a study of blood T cells in healthy people across ages. Together with a sample-barcoded 5' primer, a J-beta primer mix was included in a second PCR lasting roughly 7 to 11 cycles. Each CDR3 protein gets one entry after TCRdb re-called the 5' RACE reads with MiXCR. The table has roughly 790,000 distinct CDR3 sequences, roughly 41% seen once. Sequenced input: blood. The receptors originated from a woman aged 55-70 years in good health.

The chain combines TRBV5-1 with TRBJ2-7; D unclear. The CDR3 sequence is 13 residues long. Germline CDR1 and CDR2: SGHRS and YFSETQ. V was shortened by 6 bases and J by 0 bases, with 10 bases between the two germline ends. The CDR3 DNA reads TGCGCCAGCATGGGCGCCGTCTCCTACGAGCAGTACTTC. Protein: CASMGAVSYEQYF.

This clonotype was recorded at least ten times. The rearrangement uses TRBV12-3 or TRBV12-4 and TRBJ2-1; no firm D call. The CDR3 totals 15 residues. Trimming removed 2 bases at V and 4 bases at J, with 12 bases between. CDR3 sequence (DNA): TGTGCCAGCAGTTTAAAAGGGCTAGAATACAATGAGCAGTTCTTC. Translation: CASSLKGLEYNEQFF.

This clonotype was observed a handful of times. This sequence joins TRBV9 and TRBJ2-5; possibly TRBD1 or TRBD2 for D (5 bases each). Germline assignment: CDR1 SGDLS and CDR2 YYNGEE. V was trimmed by 3 bases and J by 3 bases, leaving 15 bases between them. There are 15 residues in the CDR3. CDR3 coding DNA: TGTGCCAGCAGCGCAACCGCCGGGACGGAAGAGACCCAGTACTTC. It is translated as CASSATAGTEETQYF.

This chain connects TRBV7-3 to TRBJ2-7; no clear D. The CDR3 has 14 residues. V lost 5 bases and J 0 bases, leaving 11 bases between the germline ends. Germline V CDR1 and CDR2: SGHTA, FQGTGA. The CDR3 here is CASSPTANSYEQYF. The CDR3 bases are TGTGCCAGCAGCCCGACGGCCAACTCCTACGAGCAGTACTTC.

The DNA for the CDR3 is TGTGCCAGCAGCTTAGACGGTGGGCTTTATGGCTACACCTTC. Encoded protein: CASSLDGGLYGYTF. J is TRBJ1-2 and V is TRBV7-2; D ambiguous. The CDR3 is made up of 14 amino acids. Germline loops: CDR1 SGHTA, CDR2 FQGNSA. The V end was cut by 1 base, the J end by 5 bases, with 11 bases between.

There are a few counts of this clonotype. This chain uses TRBV6-4 with TRBJ2-6, with a possible D match to TRBD1 (5 bases). Trimming left V 3 bases short and J 0 bases short, with 12 bases between. In germline, CDR1 is MRHNA, CDR2 SNTAGT. CDR3 length: 17 residues. This CDR3 reads CASSEGRVSSGANVLTF. DNA of the CDR3: TGTGCCAGCAGTGAGGGCAGGGTTAGCTCTGGGGCCAACGTCCTGACTTTC.

A remark on this clonotype: A much larger clone lies one base from this, so it may be a read error. This chain joins TRBV24-1 and TRBJ2-3; D not certain. Germline lookup yields CDR1 KGHDR and CDR2 SFDVKD. V lost 7 bases and J 3 bases, leaving 10 bases between the germline ends. This CDR3 is 13 amino acids long. CDR3 DNA sequence: TGTGCCACCAGAGAAGTAGCAACAGATACGCAGTATTTT. This gives the protein CATREVATDTQYF.

A few counts support this clonotype. J is TRBJ2-7 and V is TRBV6-2 or TRBV6-3, with 10 bases aligning to TRBD2. With 6 bases clipped from V and 0 bases from J, the junction kept 2 bases outside the gene matches. The CDR3 has 14 residues. Germline V gene lookup returns CDR1 MNHEY and CDR2 SVGEGT. Written as DNA, the CDR3 is TGTGCCAGCAGGCCTAGCGGGAGCTCCTACGAGCAGTACTTC. Translation: CASRPSGSSYEQYF.

The chain recombines TRBV29-1 with TRBJ2-7, with unresolved D. Deletions cut 5 bases from V and 6 bases from J, with 14 bases between. The CDR3 is 12 residues long. The germline V gene has CDR1 SQVTM and CDR2 ANQGSEA. In nucleotides, the CDR3 is TGCAGCGTTCGACGGTTGGGTTGCGAGCAGTACTTC. Translation: CSVRRLGCEQYF.

This clonotype has only a few counts. This sequence joins TRBV12-3 or TRBV12-4 and TRBJ2-3, with 7 bases fitting TRBD2. The CDR3 loop spans 15 amino acids. After removal of 3 bases from V and 2 bases from J, the junction contained 5 bases not matched to a gene. The CDR3 sequence is CASSFVLAATDTQYF. In nucleotides, the CDR3 is TGTGCCAGCAGTTTCGTCCTAGCGGCCACAGATACGCAGTATTTT.

The genes are TRBV7-9 and TRBJ2-1; D may be TRBD2 (5 bases). This CDR3 has 15 residues. V shed 5 bases and J shed 0 bases, with 11 bases lying between them. The germline CDR1 and CDR2 sequences are SEHNR and FQNEAQ (reference sequence). The CDR3 region has the DNA TGTGCCAGCAGCCAGCCCGGGATCTCCTACAATGAGCAGTTCTTC. Translation gives CASSQPGISYNEQFF.

The chain couples TRBV27 to TRBJ1-5, with D possibly TRBD1 on 5 matching bases. The CDR3 totals 14 residues. The germline V and J ends were trimmed by 6 bases and 7 bases, with 16 bases remaining between them. From germline, CDR1 is MNHEY and CDR2 SMNVEV (reference sequence). The CDR3 region has the DNA TGTGCCAGCAGGGACCAGGGTTGGAGACAGCCCCAGCATTTT. Residues: CASRDQGWRQPQHF.

This chain uses TRBV20-1 with TRBJ2-6; 7 nucleotides match TRBD1. Germline-derived CDR1 and CDR2 are DFQATT and SNEGSKA (reference sequence). Unmatched junction bases numbered 13, after V lost 8 bases and J lost 0 bases. This CDR3 has 17 amino acids. The CDR3 spells CSTPGTEVNSGANVLTF. As DNA, the CDR3 is TGCAGTACACCCGGGACAGAAGTAAACTCTGGGGCCAACGTCCTGACTTTC.

This chain connects TRBV20-1 to TRBJ2-7; D not certain. Germline V gene sequence: CDR1 DFQATT, CDR2 SNEGSKA (reference sequence). CDR3 length: 14 amino acids. Deletions cut 6 bases from V and 7 bases from J, with 22 bases between. The CDR3: CSASKPNEDGEQYF. As DNA, the CDR3 is TGCAGTGCCTCCAAACCCAATGAGGATGGTGAGCAGTACTTC.

This clonotype occurred a few times. This chain connects TRBV3-1 to TRBJ2-7; D possibly corresponds to TRBD1 (6 bases). The CDR3 totals 15 residues. Trimming shortened V by 2 bases and J by 3 bases, and 14 bases separated the two germline ends. CDR1 is LGHDT and CDR2 is YNNKEL in the germline V gene (reference sequence). DNA for the CDR3: TGTGCCAGCAGCCAAAACCTAGACAGGATCTACGAGCAGTACTTC. Protein: CASSQNLDRIYEQYF.